Listed below are T cell receptor beta chains from one sample, sequenced in a study of regulatory T cells in long-lasting Graves disease. Each CDR3 protein gets one entry after TCRdb re-called the multiplex PCR reads with MiXCR. This sample carries 600,000 to 650,000 distinct CDR3 sequences, 16% of them seen once, and the ten largest clones take more than 15%. These records were also assigned to another study, of T cells in Graves' hyperthyroidism and ophthalmopathy.

The sequenced sample was peripheral blood mononuclear cells (PBMCs), obtained at new diagnosis, from a patient treated with antithyroid drugs. The receptors derive from a woman under 40 with Graves disease. Both conserved end residues are part of each CDR3. The D gene is left open where the match is weak. Not all rows give a size; the values are once, few, many and, for expanded clones, a class.

TRBJ2-1 | TRBV28 | TRBD2 | many | CASSVTSVDLNEQFF | TGTGCCAGCAGTGTGACTAGCGTCGACCTCAATGAGCAGTTCTTC
TRBJ2-2 | TRBV6-1 | - | few | CASARGTGELFF | TGTGCCAGCGCTCGGGGGACCGGGGAGCTGTTTTTT
TRBJ2-1 | TRBV28 | TRBD1 | few | CASSLSGTGGAGEQFF | TGTGCCAGCAGTTTATCGGGGACAGGGGGCGCAGGTGAGCAGTTCTTC
TRBJ1-5 | TRBV15 | - | many | CATSRETRMQPQHF | TGTGCCACCAGCAGGGAAACTAGAATGCAGCCCCAGCATTTT
TRBJ2-7 | TRBV25-1 | - | - | CASSEMGGYEQYF | TGTGCCAGCAGTGAAATGGGGGGCTACGAGCAGTACTTC
TRBJ2-3 | TRBV28 | TRBD1 | many | CASSSQGVTTDTQYF | TGTGCCAGCAGTTCCCAGGGGGTCACGACAGATACGCAGTATTTT
TRBJ1-5 | TRBV12-3/TRBV12-4 | TRBD1 | many | CASSLSGGDQPQHF | TGTGCCAGCAGTTTGTCAGGGGGCGATCAGCCCCAGCATTTT
TRBJ2-7 | TRBV20-1 | TRBD2 | few | CSAASGPYEQYF | TGCAGTGCTGCTAGCGGACCCTACGAGCAGTACTTC
TRBJ1-1 | TRBV6-1 | - | - | CASSARDMNTEAFF | TGTGCCAGCAGTGCAAGAGATATGAACACTGAAGCTTTCTTT
TRBJ1-2 | TRBV7-3 | TRBD1 | - | CASSLSDRANYGYTF | TGTGCCAGCAGCTTGAGCGACAGGGCAAACTATGGCTACACCTTC
TRBJ1-1 | TRBV30 | - | few | CAWGSPRQSLNTEAFF | TGTGCCTGGGGTAGCCCTCGACAGAGCTTGAACACTGAAGCTTTCTTT
TRBJ1-6 | TRBV27 | - | many | CASGPLGRAFAPLHF | TGTGCCAGCGGCCCCTTAGGCAGGGCGTTTGCACCCCTCCACTTT
TRBJ1-2 | TRBV18 | - | - | CASSAQINYGYTF | TGTGCCAGCTCTGCCCAAATTAACTATGGCTACACCTTC
TRBJ1-5 | TRBV7-2 | - | many | CASSSDFAQPQHF | TGTGCCAGCAGCTCGGACTTCGCTCAGCCCCAGCATTTT
TRBJ1-4 | TRBV11-3 | - | - | CASSQGRRNNEKLFF | TGTGCCAGCAGCCAAGGTCGAAGAAATAATGAAAAACTGTTTTTT
TRBJ2-1 | TRBV29-1 | - | - | CSGSKWPIYNEQFF | TGCAGCGGGTCAAAGTGGCCGATCTACAATGAGCAGTTCTTC
TRBJ1-3 | TRBV6-1 | - | many | CASSPDGSSGNTIYF | TGTGCCAGCAGCCCGGACGGCTCCTCTGGAAACACCATATATTTT
TRBJ2-1 | TRBV4-1 | - | few | CASSLLLGSVPYNEQFF | TGCGCCAGCAGCCTACTTCTCGGTTCAGTCCCCTACAATGAGCAGTTCTTC
TRBJ1-5 | TRBV7-2 | - | many | CASSLVREQPQHF | TGTGCCAGCAGCTTAGTCAGGGAACAGCCCCAGCATTTT
TRBJ2-1 | TRBV5-1 | - | few | CASSFAGTYNEQFF | TGCGCCAGCAGCTTCGCCGGGACCTACAATGAGCAGTTCTTC
TRBJ1-6 | TRBV7-9 | - | - | CASSVEVGGGPLHF | TGTGCCAGCAGCGTAGAAGTGGGAGGGGGACCCCTCCACTTT
TRBJ2-2 | TRBV5-6 | - | few | CASSLKSRQNTGELFF | TGTGCCAGCAGCTTGAAGTCTCGCCAGAACACCGGGGAGCTGTTTTTT
TRBJ2-7 | TRBV14 | - | few | CASSQVPLSYEQYF | TGTGCCAGCAGCCAAGTTCCGCTCTCCTACGAGCAGTACTTC
TRBJ1-5 | TRBV30 | - | few | CAWGSYSQPQHF | TGTGCCTGGGGGTCCTACTCCCAGCCCCAGCATTTT
TRBJ2-3 | TRBV18 | - | once | CASSPKADTQYF | TGTGCCAGCTCACCGAAGGCAGATACGCAGTATTTT
TRBJ2-1 | TRBV18 | - | - | CASSPDLTFYNEQFF | TGTGCCAGCTCACCCGACCTTACCTTCTACAATGAGCAGTTCTTC
TRBJ2-2 | TRBV5-1 | TRBD1 | many | CASKGQGVTGELFF | TGCGCCTCCAAGGGGCAGGGGGTCACCGGGGAGCTGTTTTTT
TRBJ2-3 | TRBV12-3/TRBV12-4 | - | many | CASSPYGVGDWTQYF | TGTGCCAGCAGCCCGTACGGGGTGGGGGATTGGACGCAGTATTTT
TRBJ2-5 | TRBV7-9 | - | many | CASSLEGGTQYF | TGTGCCAGCAGCTTAGAGGGGGGGACCCAGTACTTC
TRBJ2-2 | TRBV7-8 | - | - | CASSWVSGELFF | TGTGCCAGCAGCTGGGTCTCGGGGGAGCTGTTTTTT
TRBJ1-6 | TRBV9 | - | - | CASSVGLIPDSPLHF | TGTGCCAGCAGCGTAGGGCTAATCCCGGATTCACCCCTCCACTTT
TRBJ1-6 | TRBV10-3 | - | many | CASSAEPPPRGESPLHF | TGTGCCTCATCCGCTGAGCCACCACCTCGAGGGGAGTCACCCCTCCACTTT
TRBJ2-1 | TRBV29-1 | TRBD2 | many | CSVEGRASGYNEQFF | TGCAGCGTTGAGGGGCGGGCTAGCGGATACAATGAGCAGTTCTTC
TRBJ2-7 | TRBV7-2 | - | many | CASSSGVPSSYEQYF | TGTGCCAGCAGCTCCGGGGTCCCTAGCTCCTACGAGCAGTACTTC
TRBJ1-1 | TRBV20-1 | - | once | CSASQDTPSAEAFF | TGCAGTGCTAGTCAGGACACCCCGTCTGCTGAAGCTTTCTTT